The sequence of this T cell receptor (beta chain) was determined in a study of breast tumors, draining lymph nodes, adjacent tissues. Unmatched junction bases numbered 7, after V lost 5 bases and J lost 4 bases. Germline assignment: CDR1 DFQATT and CDR2 SNEGSKA (reference sequence). This CDR3 comprises 14 residues. TCRdb used MiXCR to reprocess the multiplex PCR reads, holding one entry per CDR3 protein. The sample shows about 100,000 distinct CDR3 sequences, approximately 21% of them seen only once. This clonotype has a count of ten or more. No antigen is known for it. Study-level points and caveats: Most tumor T cells seemingly derive from lymph node, then expand in tumor. Tumor TCR diversity was below lymph nodes but above nontumor tissue.

The lymph nodes were axillary draining lymph nodes from breast cancer patients. This TCR came from a female donor with breast cancer. Some clones in this sample may be carry-over from other donors' samples. The rearrangement uses TRBV20-1 and TRBJ2-1; TRBD1 matches at 8 bases. Sequenced sample: axillary lymph node tissue. The CDR3 loop reads CSAFHRGTYNEQFF. CDR3 coding DNA: TGCAGTGCTTTTCACAGGGGGACGTACAATGAGCAGTTCTTC.